One T cell receptor beta chain is described in this entry. Antigen: not known. Libraries were prepared by immunoSEQ multiplex PCR; TCRdb keeps only in-frame clonotypes and omits some of them. In the table there are roughly 1,800,000 clones, less than 95% of which are singletons. Only CD45RO-negative cells positively selected for CCR7 counted as naive CD8 cells, so terminally differentiated effector memory CD45RA+ cells were excluded. Deletions cut 4 bases from V and 2 bases from J, with 17 bases between. CDR3 length equals 17 residues. CDR1 and CDR2 (germline): LNHDA, SQIVND (reference sequence). These data are taken from a study of shared clonotypes between healthy human individuals. Study-wide points: The study's rarefaction showed incomplete sorted-subset sequencing despite large depth.

This receptor was identified in a man aged 18 to 35 in good health. Sequencing input: naive CD8+ T cells sorted from blood. The rearrangement links TRBV19 to TRBJ2-2; tentative D call: TRBD1 (5 bases). As DNA, the CDR3 is TGTGCCAGTAGTACCCTTTACTTAGACAGAAACACCGGGGAGCTGTTTTTT. Its translation: CASSTLYLDRNTGELFF.